The 18 T cell receptor beta chains presented below share a single source sample, sequenced in a study of cytomegalovirus exposure and HLA in healthy donors. Primers for the PCR totalled 60 Vbeta and 13 Jbeta. Assay: immunoSEQ multiplex PCR; the TCRdb copy retains only in-frame clones and omits some. Among fewer than 200,000 clones listed, around 82% were seen once. Sequencing used PBMCs. These receptor sequences come from a man in his fifties or sixties in good health and CMV-seronegative.

CDR3 region: CASSQDLGQGGGDTQYF. The CDR3 bases are TGCGCCAGCAGCCAAGATCTTGGTCAGGGGGGCGGGGATACGCAGTATTTT. The chain employs TRBV4-1 and TRBJ2-3, with D possibly being TRBD1 (7 bases). The germline gives CDR1 MGHRA, CDR2 YSYEKL. This CDR3 spans 17 amino acids. Trimming stripped 0 bases from V and 6 bases from J, with 19 bases between.

The chain carries TRBV6-5 and TRBJ1-2; the match to TRBD1 covers 7 bases. Germline CDR1 MNHEY, CDR2 SVGAGI. The CDR3 is 14 amino acids. J lost 4 bases, V lost 6 bases, and 8 bases had no gene match. CDR3 amino acids: CASRETGPLYGYTF. CDR3 nucleotides: TGTGCCAGCAGGGAGACAGGGCCCCTCTATGGCTACACCTTC.

Comments on this clone: At one boundary the junction diverges from the germline segment, which might be a read error. The V gene is TRBV19, the J gene TRBJ2-1; 10 bases map to TRBD1. The length of the CDR3 is 16 residues. Germline-derived CDR1 and CDR2 are LNHDA and SQIVND (reference sequence). The CDR3 reads CASSGTGTGVRNGQFF. CDR3 nucleotide sequence: TGTGCCAGTAGTGGGACCGGGACAGGGGTTAGAAATGGGCAGTTCTTC.

The V and J genes are TRBV27 and TRBJ2-7; TRBD1 aligns across 12 bases. Germline values: CDR1 MNHEY, CDR2 SMNVEV (reference sequence). Trimming removed 9 bases from V and 5 bases from J; junction bases left unmatched: 17. This CDR3 contains 17 residues. The CDR3 nucleotides are TGTGCCAGTAAAATAAGCCCAACCGGGACAGGGGGCAACGAGCAGTACTTC. This sequence encodes CASKISPTGTGGNEQYF.

V gene TRBV27 combines with J gene TRBJ1-1, with D possibly being TRBD1 (5 bases). The germline V and J ends were trimmed by 0 bases and 1 base, with 9 bases remaining between them. Germline V lookup: CDR1 MNHEY, CDR2 SMNVEV (reference sequence). The CDR3 sequence is 15 residues long. The CDR3 DNA is TGTGCCAGCAGTTTATCCCGGGGGGGGAACACTGAAGCTTTCTTT. The encoded protein is CASSLSRGGNTEAFF.

This rearrangement joins TRBV5-6 to TRBJ2-3; D might be TRBD2 (5 bases). The ends were cut back, 2 bases at V and 3 bases at J, with 16 bases in the middle. The CDR3 consists of 16 residues. CDR1 and CDR2 from the germline V gene are SGHDT and YYEEEE. Written as DNA, the CDR3 is TGTGCCAGCAGCTTTTCAGGACTCGGCAGAACAGATACGCAGTATTTT. Protein sequence: CASSFSGLGRTDTQYF.

The DNA of the CDR3 is TGCGCCAGCAGCTTTATCAACAGCCCGAACACCGGGGAGCTGTTTTTT. This sequence encodes CASSFINSPNTGELFF. The chain has TRBV5-1 and TRBJ2-2; no definite D call. V lost 2 bases and J lost 0, with 11 bases in between. The CDR3 consists of 16 residues. The germline V gene encodes CDR1 SGHRS and CDR2 YFSETQ.

The J gene is TRBJ1-2, the V gene TRBV6-6; TRBD1 is a possible D gene (5 bases). Germline V lookup: CDR1 MNHNY, CDR2 SVGAGI (reference sequence). Deletions cut 8 bases from V and 5 bases from J, with 21 bases between. This CDR3 is built from 15 residues. The CDR3 reads CASSPLRQGGYGYTF. The CDR3, as DNA: TGTGCCAGCTCACCCCTACGCCAGGGCGGTTATGGCTACACCTTC.

V and J are TRBV6-1 and TRBJ2-3; perhaps TRBD2 as D (7 bases). The CDR3 totals 15 residues. The germline CDR1 and CDR2 sequences are MNHNS and SASEGT. V was trimmed by 4 bases and J by 2 bases, leaving 13 bases between them. The CDR3 loop reads CASSGAGASTDTQYF. CDR3 DNA sequence: TGTGCCAGCAGTGGGGCGGGGGCCTCCACAGATACGCAGTATTTT.

V usage is TRBV19 and J usage is TRBJ1-2, with 10 bases identical to TRBD1. Germline V gene sequence: CDR1 LNHDA, CDR2 SQIVND (reference sequence). V was clipped by 2 bases and J by 1 base; unmatched bases: 7. This CDR3 has 17 amino acids. The CDR3 bases are TGTGCCAGTAGTATACGGGACAGGGGAGCCCTTAACTATGGCTACACCTTC. Its translation is CASSIRDRGALNYGYTF. The entire variable domain, with the rest obtained from reference TRBV19 and TRBJ1-2, is as follows: DGGITQSPKYLFRKEGQNVTLSCEQNLNHDAMYWYRQDPGQGLRLIYYSQIVNDFQKGDIAEGYSVSREKKESFPLTVTSAQKNPTAFYLCASSIRDRGALNYGYTFGSGTRLTVV.

The V call is TRBV29-1, the J call TRBJ1-1, with 7 bases fitting TRBD1. V gave up 1 base and J gave up 5 bases; unmatched junction bases: 10. Germline loops: CDR1 SQVTM, CDR2 ANQGSEA. This CDR3 spans 15 amino acids. The chain's CDR3 is CSVEGRQGGLTEAFF. As DNA, the CDR3 is TGCAGCGTTGAAGGGCGACAGGGAGGTTTGACTGAAGCTTTCTTT. Drawing the rest from reference TRBV29-1 and TRBJ1-1, the complete variable domain is SAVISQKPSRDICQRGTSLTIQCQVDSQVTMMFWYRQQPGQSLTLIATANQGSEATYESGFVIDKFPISRPNLTFSTLTVSNMSPEDSSIYLCSVEGRQGGLTEAFFGQGTRLTVV.

The V call is TRBV6-5, the J call TRBJ1-5; a weak D match, TRBD1 (6 bases). Trimming removed 0 bases at V and 5 bases at J, with 11 bases between. Germline V CDR1 and CDR2: MNHEY, SVGAGI. The CDR3 loop spans 15 amino acids. CDR3 in DNA: TGTGCCAGCAGTTACTCGTCGGCAGGGGATCAGCCCCAGCATTTT. This sequence encodes CASSYSSAGDQPQHF.

The chain employs TRBV6-4 and TRBJ2-6; 8 bases match TRBD1. In germline, CDR1 is MRHNA, CDR2 SNTAGT. The CDR3 is 18 amino acids. V lost 0 bases to trimming and J lost 1 base; unmatched junction nucleotides: 5. The CDR3 protein is CASSDSWQGASGANVLTF. The CDR3, as DNA: TGTGCCAGCAGTGACTCTTGGCAGGGGGCTTCTGGGGCCAACGTCCTGACTTTC.

V is TRBV5-6 and J is TRBJ2-5, with D maybe TRBD2 (6 bases). The germline V gene encodes CDR1 SGHDT and CDR2 YYEEEE. V lost 0 bases to trimming and J lost 5 bases, with 11 bases between them. The CDR3 runs to 14 residues. Written as DNA, the CDR3 is TGTGCCAGCAGCTTGGGGGCGGGGTATGAGACCCAGTACTTC. Protein sequence: CASSLGAGYETQYF.

The chain combines TRBV11-1 with TRBJ2-6; 7 bases match TRBD1. Germline CDR1 reads SGHAT; CDR2 reads FQDESV (reference sequence). V shed 5 bases, J shed 2 bases, and the junction held 3 bases outside the gene matches. The CDR3 runs 15 residues. CDR3 nucleotides: TGTGCCAGCAGCACGGACAGGACTGGGGCCAACGTCCTGACTTTC. This codes for CASSTDRTGANVLTF.

This sequence joins TRBV27 and TRBJ2-3, with 10 nucleotides matching TRBD1. Per germline, CDR1 MNHEY and CDR2 SMNVEV (reference sequence). Trimming removed 5 bases from V and 1 base from J; junction bases left unmatched: 9. The CDR3 has 17 amino acids. The chain's CDR3 is CASSDRRGTGGTDTQYF. CDR3 in DNA: TGTGCCAGCAGTGATCGCCGGGGGACAGGGGGCACAGATACGCAGTATTTT.

For this clone: This same CDR3 is encoded by further DNA sequences in the sample. This chain links TRBV5-5 with TRBJ1-1, with D possibly being TRBD1 (5 bases). The ends were cut back, 2 bases at V and 3 bases at J, with 8 bases in the middle. The length of the CDR3 is 13 residues. Per the germline V gene, CDR1 is SGHKS and CDR2 is YYEKEE (reference sequence). The CDR3 nucleotides read TGTGCCAGCAGCTTAGCGGGGGACACTGAAGCTTTCTTT. Translating it yields CASSLAGDTEAFF.

The chain uses TRBV9 and TRBJ2-2; D may be TRBD1 (6 bases). Per the germline V gene, CDR1 is SGDLS and CDR2 is YYNGEE. Deletions cut 2 bases from V and 3 bases from J, with 11 bases between. There are 15 residues in the CDR3. CDR3 in DNA: TGTGCCAGCAGCGTCAACAGGGTAGACACCGGGGAGCTGTTTTTT. Its protein product is CASSVNRVDTGELFF.